This T cell receptor (beta chain) was recorded in a study of blood T cell repertoires in COVID-19. Study-level information: Both acute and convalescent COVID-19 samples were obtained from the United States, Italy and Spain.

The CDR3 length is 15 residues. Germline V gene sequence: CDR1 DFQATT, CDR2 SNEGSKA (reference sequence). J gave up 1 base and V 3 bases, and 6 bases lay outside the gene matches. Here immunoSEQ multiplex PCR was the method, and the copy in TCRdb shows in-frame clones only, minus some. The sample lists nearly 300,000 clones, around 89% occurring once. The sequence derives from a woman in her twenties or thirties who had recovered from COVID-19. This sequence joins TRBV20-1 and TRBJ1-1; TRBD1 matches 9 bases. Specimen: peripheral blood. The CDR3 sequence: CSASTGTGRNTEAFF. The CDR3 DNA follows: TGCAGTGCTAGTACTGGGACAGGGAGGAACACTGAAGCTTTCTTT.